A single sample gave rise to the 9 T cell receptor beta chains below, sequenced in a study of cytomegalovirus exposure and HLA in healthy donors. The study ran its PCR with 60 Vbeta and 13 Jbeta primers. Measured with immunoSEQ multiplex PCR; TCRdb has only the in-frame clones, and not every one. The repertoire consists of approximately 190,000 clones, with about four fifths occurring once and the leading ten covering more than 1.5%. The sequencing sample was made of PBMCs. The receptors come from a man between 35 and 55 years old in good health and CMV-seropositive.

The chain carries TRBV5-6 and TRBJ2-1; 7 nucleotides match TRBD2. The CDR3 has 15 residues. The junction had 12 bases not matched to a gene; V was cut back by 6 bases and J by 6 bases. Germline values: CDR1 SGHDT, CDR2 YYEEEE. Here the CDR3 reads CASTPGLVSINEQFF. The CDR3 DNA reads TGTGCCAGCACCCCCGGACTAGTATCTATCAATGAGCAGTTCTTC.

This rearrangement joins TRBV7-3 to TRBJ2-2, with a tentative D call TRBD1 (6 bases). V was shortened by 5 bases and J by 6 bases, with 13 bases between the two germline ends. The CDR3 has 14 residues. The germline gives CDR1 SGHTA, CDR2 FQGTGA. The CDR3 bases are TGTGCCAGCAGCGGGTTCCAGGGGTCCGGGGAGCTGTTTTTT. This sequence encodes CASSGFQGSGELFF.

CDR3 amino acids: CASSLGTATEAFF. As DNA, the CDR3 is TGTGCCAGCAGCTTGGGGACAGCTACTGAAGCTTTCTTT. J is TRBJ1-1 and V is TRBV7-9; 7 nucleotides match TRBD1. V lost 3 bases to trimming and J lost 5 bases; unmatched junction nucleotides: 3. The germline gives CDR1 SEHNR, CDR2 FQNEAQ (reference sequence). The CDR3 covers 13 residues.

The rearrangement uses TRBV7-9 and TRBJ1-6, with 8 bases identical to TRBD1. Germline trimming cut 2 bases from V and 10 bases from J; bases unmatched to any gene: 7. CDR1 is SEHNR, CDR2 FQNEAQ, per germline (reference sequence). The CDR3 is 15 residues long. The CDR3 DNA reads TGTGCCAGCAGCTTACAGGGGACAGGAAACTCACCCCTCCACTTT. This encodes CASSLQGTGNSPLHF. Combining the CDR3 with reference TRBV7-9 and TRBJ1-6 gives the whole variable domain DTGVSQNPRHKITKRGQNVTFRCDPISEHNRLYWYRQTLGQGPEFLTYFQNEAQLEKSRLLSDRFSAERPKGSFSTLEIQRTEQGDSAMYLCASSLQGTGNSPLHFGNGTRLTVT.

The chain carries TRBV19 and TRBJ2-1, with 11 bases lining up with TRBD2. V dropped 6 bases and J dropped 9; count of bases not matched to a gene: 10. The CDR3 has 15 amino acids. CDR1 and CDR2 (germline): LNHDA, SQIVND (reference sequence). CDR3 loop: CASSPQTSGTGEQFF. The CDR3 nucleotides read TGTGCCAGTAGCCCTCAGACTAGCGGGACGGGTGAGCAGTTCTTC.

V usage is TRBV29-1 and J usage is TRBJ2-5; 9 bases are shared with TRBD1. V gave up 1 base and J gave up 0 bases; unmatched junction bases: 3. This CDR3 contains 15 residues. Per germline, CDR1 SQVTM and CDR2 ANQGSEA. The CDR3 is CSVEGDRGYQETQYF. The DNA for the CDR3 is TGCAGCGTTGAAGGCGACAGGGGGTACCAAGAGACCCAGTACTTC.

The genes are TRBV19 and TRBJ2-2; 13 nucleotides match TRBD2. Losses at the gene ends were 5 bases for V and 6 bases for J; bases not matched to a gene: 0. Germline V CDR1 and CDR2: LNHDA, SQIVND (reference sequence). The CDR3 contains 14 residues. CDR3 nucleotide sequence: TGTGCCAGTAGTGGACTAGCGGGGGCCGGGGAGCTGTTTTTT. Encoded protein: CASSGLAGAGELFF.

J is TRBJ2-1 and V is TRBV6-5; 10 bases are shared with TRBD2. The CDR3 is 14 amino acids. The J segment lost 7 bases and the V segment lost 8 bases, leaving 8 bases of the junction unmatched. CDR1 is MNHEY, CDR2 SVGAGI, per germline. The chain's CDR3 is CASRPSGSQNEQFF. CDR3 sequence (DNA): TGTGCCAGCCGTCCTAGCGGGAGTCAGAATGAGCAGTTCTTC.

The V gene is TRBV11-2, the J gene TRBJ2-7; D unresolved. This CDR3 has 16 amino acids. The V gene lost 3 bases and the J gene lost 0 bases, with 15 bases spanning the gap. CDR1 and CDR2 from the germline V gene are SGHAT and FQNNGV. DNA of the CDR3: TGTGCCAGCAGCTTCCTCCTAGTCAACCGCTCCTACGAGCAGTACTTC. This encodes CASSFLLVNRSYEQYF.